This TCR beta chain appears in the sequencing data of a study of shared clonotypes between healthy human individuals. For the study at large: CD8 memory received one plate per donor, CD8 naive two, CD4 memory three and CD4 naive three.

Germline CDR1 reads SGDLS; CDR2 reads YYNGEE. The CDR3 is made up of 15 amino acids. Trimming left V 1 base short and J 5 bases short, with 15 bases between. Repertoires were generated with immunoSEQ multiplex PCR, while TCRdb's copy carries only in-frame clones and drops some. Here the sample spans approximately 640,000 clones, roughly 87% being singletons. This rearrangement joins TRBV9 to TRBJ1-2; possibly TRBD1 for D (6 bases). This TCR was recovered from a man in his late teens or twenties in good health. Some clones in this sample may be carry-over from other donors' samples. The sample was memory CD8+ T cells from PBMCs. Subset here: CD45RO+ cells pooled with CCR7-negative TemRA cells. CDR3 sequence (DNA): TGTGCCAGCAGCGTATCGGCAGGGGTCGCTTATGGCTACACCTTC. Translated: CASSVSAGVAYGYTF. The variable domain in full, completed from reference TRBV9 and TRBJ1-2, reads DSGVTQTPKHLITATGQRVTLRCSPRSGDLSVYWYQQSLDQGLQFLIQYYNGEERAKGNILERFSAQQFPDLHSELNLSSLELGDSALYFCASSVSAGVAYGYTFGSGTRLTVV.